This T cell receptor (beta chain) comes out of a study of blood T cell repertoires in COVID-19. The overall study: Some COVID-19 samples were acute and others convalescent; all came from the United States, Italy and Spain.

The study recruited people aged roughly 18 to 89 years across 20 to 30 US areas. Symptom resolution, clearance, or two negative PCRs marked the recovered donors of Cohort 3. The method was immunoSEQ multiplex PCR; TCRdb's version includes in-frame clones alone and lacks a portion of them. The table includes about 240,000 clones, around 89% detected once. Sample: PBMCs or T cells enriched from blood (not recorded which). The receptor comes from a woman in her 30s who had recovered from COVID-19.

The CDR3 spells CASSSSDRVLTGELFF. The DNA for the CDR3 is TGTGCCAGCAGTTCCTCAGACAGGGTTTTAACCGGGGAGCTGTTTTTT. The V and J genes are TRBV28 and TRBJ2-2; TRBD1 matches at 7 bases. The CDR3 totals 16 residues. The junction had 10 bases not matched to a gene; V was cut back by 4 bases and J by 5 bases. Germline CDR1 and CDR2: MDHEN and SYDVKM.